These 20 T cell receptor beta chains were sequenced from one sample in a study of T cells in Graves' hyperthyroidism and ophthalmopathy. RNA transcripts served as the template for amplifying TCR beta CDR3 regions. HTBI primers were used for first-round RT-PCR of the TCR CDR3. In TCRdb, the multiplex PCR reads were re-called with MiXCR into one record per CDR3 protein. Of some 98,000 distinct CDR3 sequences detected, around 42% appear once; the ten largest clones hold about 10%. Material: peripheral blood or thyroid tissue (not recorded which). The receptors derive from a woman in her twenties or thirties with Graves' hyperthyroidism.

This clonotype was recorded many times. This chain joins TRBV6-5 and TRBJ1-1, with 11 bases matching TRBD1. The germline V gene encodes CDR1 MNHEY and CDR2 SVGAGI. The J segment lost 4 bases and the V segment lost 6 bases, leaving 4 bases of the junction unmatched. The length of the CDR3 is 14 residues. As DNA, the CDR3 is TGTGCCAGCAGGACAGGGACAGGGGGCACTGAAGCTTTCTTT. As protein: CASRTGTGGTEAFF.

This clonotype was counted only a few times. Here the CDR3 reads CAWSPPRRSMNTEAFF. CDR3 DNA sequence: TGTGCCTGGAGCCCCCCTAGACGGAGCATGAACACTGAAGCTTTCTTT. The chain couples TRBV19 to TRBJ1-1; D is unresolved. Looked up from germline, CDR1 is LNHDA and CDR2 is SQIVND (reference sequence). CDR3 length equals 16 residues. V shed 11 bases and J shed 0 bases, with 22 bases lying between them.

With respect to this clonotype: A junction end diverges from the germline sequence, so it may reflect a read error. The genes are TRBV11-2 and TRBJ1-4; 8 nucleotides match TRBD1. Germline V lookup: CDR1 SGHAT, CDR2 FQNNGV. CDR3 length equals 15 residues. The CDR3 sequence: CASSPDRADEEKPFF. The DNA of the CDR3 is TGTGCCAGCAGCCCGGACAGGGCCGATGAGGAGAAACCGTTTTTT.

This clonotype appeared many times. V and J are TRBV7-9 and TRBJ1-4; D is ambiguous. V shed 5 bases and J shed 6 bases, with 13 bases lying between them. The germline gives CDR1 SEHNR, CDR2 FQNEAQ (reference sequence). The CDR3 is 14 amino acids. The CDR3 nucleotides read TGTGCCAGCAGCCTTCCTTGGGGTGATGAAAAACTGTTTTTT. Protein product: CASSLPWGDEKLFF. The full variable domain, its missing parts supplied by reference TRBV7-9 and TRBJ1-4, is DTGVSQNPRHKITKRGQNVTFRCDPISEHNRLYWYRQTLGQGPEFLTYFQNEAQLEKSRLLSDRFSAERPKGSFSTLEIQRTEQGDSAMYLCASSLPWGDEKLFFGSGTQLSVL.

The sample holds a few counts of this clonotype. The germline gene is not matched at one end of the junction; a read error may be the cause. V gene TRBV30 combines with J gene TRBJ2-7; D may be TRBD2 (5 bases). Germline lookup yields CDR1 GTSNPN and CDR2 SVGIG (reference sequence). The CDR3 is 11 residues long. The CDR3 coding sequence is TGTGCCTGGAGTGTCGCCTGGGAGCGGTACTTC. Amino acids: CAWSVAWERYF.

J is TRBJ2-5 and V is TRBV7-2; 11 nucleotides line up with TRBD2. Germline values: CDR1 SGHTA, CDR2 FQGNSA. The CDR3 extends over 16 amino acids. Unmatched junction bases numbered 7, after V lost 5 bases and J lost 2 bases. CDR3 sequence (DNA): TGTGCCAGCAGCCATGCGACTAGCGGGGTACAAGAGACCCAGTACTTC. This codes for CASSHATSGVQETQYF. Together with reference TRBV7-2 and TRBJ2-5, the CDR3 gives the full variable domain: GAGVSQSPSNKVTEKGKDVELRCDPISGHTALYWYRQSLGQGLEFLIYFQGNSAPDKSGLPSDRFSAERTGGSVSTLTIQRTQQEDSAVYLCASSHATSGVQETQYFGPGTRLLVL.

The sample holds a few counts of this clonotype. V usage is TRBV30 and J usage is TRBJ2-7, with D possibly TRBD2 on 6 matching bases. Trimming shortened V by 5 bases and J by 1 base, and 18 bases separated the two germline ends. This CDR3 region has 15 residues. The germline V gene encodes CDR1 GTSNPN and CDR2 SVGIG (reference sequence). As DNA, the CDR3 is TGTGCCTGGGGGATCCGGGGACTCCTTTCCTACGAGCAGTACTTC. It codes for CAWGIRGLLSYEQYF.

A note on this clonotype: The conserved phenylalanine or tryptophan normally closing the CDR3 is absent here, so this likely arose from a read error. The DNA is left out, because the CDR3 cannot be placed on it with certainty; the CDR3 is given as TCRdb lists it. The J gene is TRBJ1-3, the V gene TRBV2. The CDR3 numbers 12 amino acids, ends counted. Germline CDR1 reads SNHLY; CDR2 reads FYNNEI. The CDR3 loop reads CASGLRGLAHNT.

This clonotype was counted many times. V is TRBV5-1 and J is TRBJ2-2; TRBD2 might be the D (6 bases). The V gene lost 0 bases and the J gene lost 4 bases, with 10 bases spanning the gap. This CDR3 has 15 amino acids. Germline V gene data show CDR1 as SGHRS and CDR2 as YFSETQ. The CDR3 DNA sequence: TGCGCCAGCAGCTTGGCCCAGGGAGGCACCGGGGAGCTGTTTTTT. It yields the protein CASSLAQGGTGELFF.

This clonotype has a count of ten or more. J is TRBJ1-4 and V is TRBV6-5, with TRBD1 matching 7 bases. The CDR3 is 14 residues long. V shed 6 bases and J 11 bases; nucleotides not matched to a gene: 12. Germline V gene lookup returns CDR1 MNHEY and CDR2 SVGAGI. CDR3 amino acids: CASSPLIPGGKLFF. CDR3 DNA: TGTGCCAGCAGCCCCCTAATCCCAGGGGGGAAACTGTTTTTT.

The table lists this clonotype with a few counts. The V and J genes are TRBV5-1 and TRBJ2-5; 7 bases match TRBD1. Trimming took 0 bases from V and 9 from J; bases not matched to a gene: 14. The CDR3 is 16 amino acids. Germline values: CDR1 SGHRS, CDR2 YFSETQ. CDR3 amino acids: CASSLGTGRRRQPQYF. The CDR3 DNA reads as TGCGCCAGCAGCTTGGGGACAGGCCGGAGGAGGCAGCCCCAGTACTTC.

V gene TRBV7-9 combines with J gene TRBJ2-1; 7 nucleotides line up with TRBD2. The CDR3 length is 15 residues. V was clipped by 5 bases and J by 6 bases; unmatched bases: 10. The germline V gene encodes CDR1 SEHNR and CDR2 FQNEAQ (reference sequence). CDR3 nucleotide sequence: TGTGCCAGCAGCGCCGGAGCGGGATTCGGCAATGAGCAGTTCTTC. Translating gives CASSAGAGFGNEQFF.

This clonotype was seen many times. The J gene is TRBJ2-3, the V gene TRBV20-1; no clear D. The ends were cut back, 2 bases at V and 2 bases at J, with 8 bases in the middle. Germline V CDR1 and CDR2: DFQATT, SNEGSKA (reference sequence). This CDR3 comprises 13 residues. The CDR3 bases are TGCAGTGCTAGACGGCGGATCACAGATACGCAGTATTTT. This gives the protein CSARRRITDTQYF.

Turning to this clonotype: A read error may account for a junction end that differs from germline. The V call is TRBV4-3, the J call TRBJ2-7; 14 nucleotides match TRBD2. Per germline, CDR1 LGHNA and CDR2 YSLEER. The CDR3 runs 18 residues. DNA of the CDR3: TGCGCCGGCAGACGGGGACTAGCGGGAGCAAGCGGCGCCTACGAGCAGTACTTC. It encodes CAGRRGLAGASGAYEQYF.

The chain uses TRBV10-3 and TRBJ1-1; D unclear. The V and J ends lost 10 bases and 2 bases respectively, with 17 bases between them. The CDR3 consists of 14 residues. From germline, CDR1 is ENHRY and CDR2 SYGVKD. The CDR3 protein is CATTRFDINTEAFF. CDR3 bases: TGTGCCACGACTCGGTTCGACATTAACACTGAAGCTTTCTTT.

The sample holds many counts of this clonotype. The gene calls are TRBV5-1 and TRBJ2-6; 9 bases agree with TRBD1. Germline CDR1 SGHRS, CDR2 YFSETQ. J lost 2 bases, V lost 0 bases, and 0 bases had no gene match. The CDR3 is 16 amino acids. The CDR3, as DNA: TGCGCCAGCAGCTTGGGACAGGGGGCTGGGGCCAACGTCCTGACTTTC. Translation gives CASSLGQGAGANVLTF.

Regarding this clonotype: The germline gene is not matched at one end of the junction; a read error may be the cause. The chain couples TRBV20-1 to TRBJ2-7, with D unclear. This CDR3 has 12 amino acids. The germline CDR1 and CDR2 sequences are DFQATT and SNEGSKA (reference sequence). The CDR3 loop is CSARKGLAEQYF. The CDR3 nucleotides read TGTAGTGCTAGAAAGGGTTTGGCCGAGCAGTACTTC.

This sequence joins TRBV15 and TRBJ1-5, with 9 nucleotides matching TRBD1. This CDR3 is built from 16 residues. Germline-derived CDR1 and CDR2 are LNHNV and YYDKDF (reference sequence). V was clipped by 3 bases and J by 4 bases; unmatched bases: 7. The CDR3 protein is CATSSHGTGPNQPQHF. The CDR3 nucleotides are TGTGCCACCAGCAGCCACGGGACAGGGCCTAATCAGCCCCAGCATTTT.

This clonotype was recorded only once. J is TRBJ1-5 and V is TRBV27, with D perhaps TRBD1 (5 bases). CDR1 is MNHEY, CDR2 SMNVEV, per germline (reference sequence). The CDR3 is 16 amino acids. The V end was cut by 4 bases, the J end by 4 bases, with 17 bases between. The CDR3, as DNA: TGTGCCAGCAGTTGGCCGGGACCACGAGGAAATCAGCCCCAGCATTTT. The encoded protein is CASSWPGPRGNQPQHF.

This clonotype was picked up one time. V usage is TRBV28 and J usage is TRBJ1-1; the match to TRBD1 covers 7 bases. Germline V gives CDR1 MDHEN, CDR2 SYDVKM. The CDR3 has 17 residues. Trimming removed 5 bases from V and 0 bases from J; junction bases left unmatched: 12. The DNA for the CDR3 is TGTGCCAGCAGTACCGTCGACAGGGTCCCTATGAACACTGAAGCTTTCTTT. It is translated as CASSTVDRVPMNTEAFF.